The clone carrying this T cell receptor (beta chain) was found a few times. Preparation of the TCRbeta library was carried out with unique molecular identifiers. Using its own MiXCR run on the PCR reads, TCRdb lists one record per CDR3 protein. Of approximately 590,000 distinct CDR3 sequences in the sample, 8% to 11% were seen once. This CDR3 contains 15 residues. V lost 0 bases and J lost 4; bases outside the gene matches: 2. CDR1 and CDR2 from the germline V gene are SGHAT and FQNNGV. These data originate in a study of T-cell reconstitution after alpha-beta-depleted transplantation in children. Sample: PBMCs from the stem cell graft donor, taken from the stem cell graft. The receptor was derived from a human donor who donated a stem cell graft to a child with acute myeloid leukemia. This chain uses TRBV11-2 with TRBJ2-1; 8 bases agree with TRBD2. The DNA of the CDR3 is TGTGCCAGCAGCTTAGAGGGACTAGGGTACAATGAGCAGTTCTTC. Translation: CASSLEGLGYNEQFF.